Shown below are 26 T cell receptor beta chains from a single sample sequenced in a study of beta chain features in type 1 diabetes (dated by TCRdb to 2017 to 2018). Library method: the immunoSEQ multiplex PCR assay. The entire amount of isolated RNA was reverse transcribed using the High Capacity cDNA Reverse Transcription Kit, so the sequenced TCRB transcripts were expressed ones. In TCRdb, the immuneACCESS table is reduced to in-frame sequences with V and J assigned. These tables do not hold every clone; where another copy was compared, an unresolved V gene accounts for under half, and the others remain unexplained. This sample lists a few hundred thousand clones; about 29% were detected once. Jointly, the top ten make up 0.05% to 0.065% of the sample. The specimen sequenced was naive CD4+ T cells from blood. What this sample's cell subset or site label stands for: true naive CD4+ T cells. Every receptor here comes from a man younger than 30 in good health.

The rearrangement uses TRBV25-1 and TRBJ2-7, with D maybe TRBD1 (5 bases). Germline V CDR1 and CDR2: MGHDK, SYGVNS. Trimming stripped 6 bases from V and 1 base from J, with 10 bases between. This CDR3 spans 13 amino acids. CDR3 coding DNA: TGTGCCAGCAGGCCCGACAGTTCCTACGAGCAGTACTTC. Translation: CASRPDSSYEQYF.

A few counts support this clone. This CDR3 is also generated by other DNA sequences in the sample. This chain connects TRBV7-9 to TRBJ2-7; D not certain. Per germline, CDR1 SEHNR and CDR2 FQNEAQ (reference sequence). The CDR3 runs to 13 residues. V was clipped by 1 base and J by 2 bases, with 6 bases between them. The CDR3 DNA follows: TGTGCCAGCAGCTTAGGCCGGACCTACGAGCAGTACTTC. It encodes CASSLGRTYEQYF.

This clone has just a few counts. The V call is TRBV27, the J call TRBJ2-7; TRBD1 agrees at 7 bases. The CDR3 sequence is 15 residues long. Germline CDR1 reads MNHEY; CDR2 reads SMNVEV (reference sequence). V was pared by 6 bases and J by 4 bases, with 12 bases of the junction left unmatched. The CDR3 DNA reads as TGTGCCAGCAGCCGACGGGACAGTTCTCTTTACGAGCAGTACTTC. Its translation: CASSRRDSSLYEQYF.

The chain links TRBV9 to TRBJ1-1; no clear D gene. The CDR3 is made up of 13 amino acids. CDR1 is SGDLS and CDR2 is YYNGEE in the germline V gene. V shed 1 base and J shed 5 bases, with 9 bases lying between them. The CDR3 bases are TGTGCCAGCAGCGTAAAAGAAGGAACTGAAGCTTTCTTT. Amino acid sequence: CASSVKEGTEAFF.

This sequence joins TRBV2 and TRBJ1-4; D is ambiguous. CDR3 length equals 13 residues. The ends were cut back, 8 bases at V and 8 bases at J, with 15 bases in the middle. CDR1 is SNHLY and CDR2 is FYNNEI in the germline V gene. In DNA form, the CDR3 reads TGTGCCAGCCAGACTAGGCGGGTCGAAAAACTGTTTTTT. The encoded protein is CASQTRRVEKLFF.

The V gene is TRBV5-6, the J gene TRBJ2-5; D is unresolved. CDR1 is SGHDT, CDR2 YYEEEE, per germline. Trimming removed 0 bases from V and 4 bases from J, with 10 bases in between. The CDR3 is 14 residues long. The CDR3 coding sequence is TGTGCCAGCAGCTTGGACCCCACGGGAGAGACCCAGTACTTC. Translation gives CASSLDPTGETQYF.

The sample holds a few counts of this clone. The chain is built from TRBV7-6 and TRBJ2-5, with 9 bases aligning to TRBD2. This CDR3 has 13 residues. J lost 5 bases, V lost 5 bases, and 3 bases had no gene match. Germline V gene data show CDR1 as SGHVS and CDR2 as FNYEAQ. CDR3: CASSLGLAETQYF. The CDR3 DNA follows: TGTGCCAGCAGCCTGGGACTAGCTGAGACCCAGTACTTC.

This clone has a single count. The rearrangement links TRBV4-2 to TRBJ2-7; D tentatively fits TRBD1 or TRBD2 (6 bases each). This CDR3 spans 15 amino acids. V was trimmed by 1 base and J by 4 bases, leaving 14 bases between them. Germline-derived CDR1 and CDR2 are LGHNA and YNFKEQ. The CDR3 sequence is CASSQAEGDGYEQYF. In DNA, the CDR3 is TGTGCCAGCAGCCAAGCGGAGGGGGATGGTTACGAGCAGTACTTC.

This clone was observed a handful of times. Other DNA sequences of this sample code for an identical CDR3. The chain uses TRBV2 and TRBJ2-7, with 7 bases that match TRBD1. J was trimmed by 0 bases and V by 6 bases; bases with no gene match: 2. Germline V gene data show CDR1 as SNHLY and CDR2 as FYNNEI. The CDR3 is 13 residues long. The CDR3 sequence: CASSRDSSYEQYF. In DNA, the CDR3 is TGTGCCAGCAGCCGGGACAGCTCCTACGAGCAGTACTTC.

Worth noting for this clone: Other DNA sequences within the sample encode an identical CDR3. The rearrangement joins TRBV4-2 to TRBJ1-5; unclear D gene. Germline loops: CDR1 LGHNA, CDR2 YNFKEQ. The CDR3 runs to 13 residues. V dropped 0 bases and J dropped 0 bases, with 0 bases sitting between them. CDR3 loop: CASSQDSNQPQHF. The CDR3 DNA is TGTGCCAGCAGCCAAGATAGCAATCAGCCCCAGCATTTT.

The chain carries TRBV7-9 and TRBJ1-2; D not certain. This CDR3 has 14 residues. Germline CDR1 SEHNR, CDR2 FQNEAQ (reference sequence). Trimming took 1 base from V and 5 from J, leaving 11 bases between them. The CDR3 here is CASSLVTILYGYTF. CDR3 sequence (DNA): TGTGCCAGCAGCTTAGTGACTATATTATATGGCTACACCTTC. Variable domain in full (rest from reference TRBV7-9 and TRBJ1-2): DTGVSQNPRHKITKRGQNVTFRCDPISEHNRLYWYRQTLGQGPEFLTYFQNEAQLEKSRLLSDRFSAERPKGSFSTLEIQRTEQGDSAMYLCASSLVTILYGYTFGSGTRLTVV.

The rearrangement joins TRBV27 to TRBJ2-7; D perhaps matches TRBD2 (6 bases). The CDR3 extends over 13 amino acids. Germline values: CDR1 MNHEY, CDR2 SMNVEV (reference sequence). V was shortened by 7 bases and J by 2 bases, with 12 bases between the two germline ends. This chain's CDR3 is CASNPGGTYEQYF. CDR3 in DNA: TGTGCCAGCAACCCCGGGGGTACCTACGAGCAGTACTTC.

A few counts support this clone. The chain joins TRBV4-2 to TRBJ2-1; 7 bases fit TRBD2. Germline loops: CDR1 LGHNA, CDR2 YNFKEQ. The CDR3 is 15 amino acids. The V and J ends lost 3 bases and 7 bases, in that order; junction bases with no gene match: 9. The CDR3 DNA sequence: TGTGCCAGCAGCCATTGGGGGGAGGGCCGGAATGAGCAGTTCTTC. Translating it yields CASSHWGEGRNEQFF.

In DNA form, the CDR3 reads TGTGCCAGCAGCTACAGGGAAAACCAAGAGACCCAGTACTTC. It codes for CASSYRENQETQYF. The chain recombines TRBV7-9 with TRBJ2-5; D is possibly TRBD1 (6 bases). Per the germline V gene, CDR1 is SEHNR and CDR2 is FQNEAQ (reference sequence). Trimming shortened V by 4 bases and J by 0 bases, and 9 bases separated the two germline ends. This CDR3 region has 14 residues.

This clone was found a few times. The chain joins TRBV7-9 to TRBJ1-2; unclear D gene. V lost 4 bases and J lost 7, with 16 bases in between. Looked up from germline, CDR1 is SEHNR and CDR2 is FQNEAQ (reference sequence). The CDR3 is 14 residues long. Here the CDR3 reads CASSSQDTAAGYTF. In DNA form, the CDR3 reads TGTGCCAGCAGCTCCCAGGATACGGCGGCTGGCTACACCTTC.

V and J are TRBV9 and TRBJ2-3; D is undetermined. Trimming left V 3 bases short and J 9 bases short, with 11 bases between. In germline, CDR1 is SGDLS, CDR2 YYNGEE. The CDR3 spans 12 residues. In DNA, the CDR3 is TGTGCCAGCAGCGCCATGCTCCGGACGCAGTATTTT. It translates to CASSAMLRTQYF.

V and J are TRBV2 and TRBJ2-3; 10 nucleotides align to TRBD2. V lost 6 bases to trimming and J lost 3 bases; unmatched junction nucleotides: 3. The germline V gene has CDR1 SNHLY and CDR2 FYNNEI. The CDR3 loop spans 14 amino acids. CDR3 loop: CASRVAGGTDTQYF. The CDR3 nucleotides read TGTGCCAGCAGGGTAGCGGGGGGAACAGATACGCAGTATTTT.

Only a few counts were recorded for this clone. The J gene is TRBJ2-1, the V gene TRBV4-1, with D hard to call. The germline V gene has CDR1 MGHRA and CDR2 YSYEKL. V was pared by 8 bases and J by 0 bases, with 5 bases between. The CDR3 spans 12 residues. The chain's CDR3 is CASVSSYNEQFF. For the CDR3, the DNA is TGCGCCAGCGTAAGCTCCTACAATGAGCAGTTCTTC.

The rearrangement uses TRBV27 and TRBJ2-2, with D possibly matching TRBD2 (6 bases). Trimming took 8 bases from V and 5 from J, leaving 12 bases between them. CDR1 and CDR2 (germline): MNHEY, SMNVEV (reference sequence). The CDR3 contains 13 residues. The CDR3 spells CASFGAGTGELFF. The CDR3 bases are TGTGCCAGCTTTGGGGCGGGGACCGGGGAGCTGTTTTTT.

The chain carries TRBV30 and TRBJ2-3; TRBD1 agrees at 8 bases. V was clipped by 3 bases and J by 5 bases; unmatched bases: 13. This CDR3 contains 16 residues. The germline gives CDR1 GTSNPN, CDR2 SVGIG (reference sequence). The CDR3 DNA reads TGTGCCTGGAGGAAAACGAATCAGGGGGCCGGAGATACGCAGTATTTT. This encodes CAWRKTNQGAGDTQYF.

This chain joins TRBV2 and TRBJ2-1, with TRBD1 identical over 7 bases. Germline CDR1 and CDR2: SNHLY and FYNNEI. V trimming: 7 bases; J trimming: 5 bases; junction bases outside the gene matches: 5. The CDR3 runs 13 residues. The CDR3 DNA sequence: TGTGCCAGCAACAGCGACAGGGACAATGAGCAGTTCTTC. Protein product: CASNSDRDNEQFF.

This clone was counted a few times. An end of the junction differs from the germline gene, which may be a read error. The rearrangement links TRBV29-1 to TRBJ1-2; 8 bases align to TRBD1. Germline lookup yields CDR1 SQVTM and CDR2 ANQGSEA. The CDR3 runs to 13 residues. The DNA for the CDR3 is TGCAGCGGTGAACGCAGGGGGCGGAATGGCTACACCTTC. Its protein is CSGERRGRNGYTF.

This chain connects TRBV29-1 to TRBJ1-4; no reliable D call. The CDR3 contains 11 residues. V was pared by 6 bases and J by 7 bases, with 9 bases between. The germline V gene encodes CDR1 SQVTM and CDR2 ANQGSEA. The chain's CDR3 is CSVREGEKLFF. CDR3 sequence (DNA): TGCAGCGTCCGAGAGGGTGAAAAACTGTTTTTT.

This clone was counted only a few times. The V call is TRBV10-3, the J call TRBJ2-1, with D hard to call. This CDR3 contains 13 residues. CDR1 and CDR2 from the germline V gene are ENHRY and SYGVKD. V was pared by 5 bases and J by 8 bases, with 13 bases between. The CDR3 loop reads CAISRPASDEQFF. Here the CDR3 DNA reads TGTGCCATCAGTCGACCCGCCTCGGATGAGCAGTTCTTC.

J is TRBJ2-4 and V is TRBV4-1; D is ambiguous. Trimming took off 4 bases at V and 0 bases at J, with 13 bases between the two ends. The length of the CDR3 is 16 residues. CDR1 is MGHRA, CDR2 YSYEKL, per germline. Here the CDR3 reads CASSPEAHLAKNIQYF. CDR3 bases: TGCGCCAGCAGCCCAGAGGCTCATCTAGCCAAAAACATTCAGTACTTC.

This clone was found a few times. The V and J genes are TRBV23-1 and TRBJ2-5, with TRBD2 identical over 9 bases. TRBV23-1 belongs to the ORF category, with a function that is uncertain. Trimming removed 2 bases from V and 1 base from J; junction bases left unmatched: 14. The CDR3 is 19 amino acids. The CDR3 region has the DNA TGCGCCAGCAGTCAAGTTGGGACTAGCAGTCCTCTACGCCAAGAGACCCAGTACTTC. It yields the protein CASSQVGTSSPLRQETQYF.